This TCR beta chain was recovered during a study of T cells in Graves' hyperthyroidism and ophthalmopathy. Overall study results and limits: Most thyroid clonotypes that were expanded above 0.001 also turned up in blood. It was a median approximately six months before onset that the model predicted ophthalmopathy. Patients with ophthalmopathy were separated from those with stable hyperthyroidism by a 13 V-J model.

On the basis of clinical symptoms, serum thyroxine and TRAb, thyroid ultrasound and orbital computed tomography, diagnoses were made. In this sample, this clonotype turned up many times. Its antigen is unidentified. Amplification of TCR beta CDR3 regions used RNA as the template. First-round RT-PCR targeting the TCR CDR3 was performed with the HTBI primer set. TCRdb recomputed calls from the multiplex PCR reads with MiXCR, one row per CDR3 protein. Here the sample spans about 510,000 distinct CDR3 sequences, 46% being singletons. This TCR came from an adult woman with Graves' disease, either hyperthyroidism or ophthalmopathy (not recorded which). The sequencing sample was made of peripheral blood or thyroid tissue (not recorded which).

The CDR3 bases are TGTGCCAGCAGCCAAAGATCGGGTTGGACAGGGGACATGAACACTGAAGCTTTCTTT. Amino acids: CASSQRSGWTGDMNTEAFF. J is TRBJ1-1 and V is TRBV14; 9 nucleotides line up with TRBD1. Germline CDR1 SGHDN, CDR2 FVKESK. The CDR3 is 19 residues long. The V segment lost 2 bases and the J segment 0 bases; nucleotides outside the gene matches: 13. Variable domain in full (rest from reference TRBV14 and TRBJ1-1): EAGVTQFPSHSVIEKGQTVTLRCDPISGHDNLYWYRRVMGKEIKFLLHFVKESKQDESGMPNNRFLAERTGGTYSTLKVQPAELEDSGVYFCASSQRSGWTGDMNTEAFFGQGTRLTVV.